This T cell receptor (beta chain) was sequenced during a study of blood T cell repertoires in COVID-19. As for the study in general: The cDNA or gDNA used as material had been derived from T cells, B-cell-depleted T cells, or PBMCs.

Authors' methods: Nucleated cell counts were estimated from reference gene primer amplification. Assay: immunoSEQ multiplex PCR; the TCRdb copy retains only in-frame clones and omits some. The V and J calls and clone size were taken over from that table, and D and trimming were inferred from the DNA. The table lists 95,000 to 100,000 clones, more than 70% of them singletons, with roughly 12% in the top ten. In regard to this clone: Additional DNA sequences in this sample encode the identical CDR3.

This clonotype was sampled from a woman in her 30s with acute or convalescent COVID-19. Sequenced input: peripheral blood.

The CDR3 protein is CATSRDRGLGQPQHF. The CDR3 DNA sequence: TGTGCCACCAGCAGGGACAGGGGATTGGGTCAGCCCCAGCATTTT. The V and J genes are TRBV15 and TRBJ1-5, with 9 nucleotides matching TRBD1. With 3 bases clipped from V and 6 bases from J, the junction kept 6 bases outside the gene matches. CDR3 length: 15 amino acids. CDR1 and CDR2 (germline): LNHNV, YYDKDF (reference sequence).